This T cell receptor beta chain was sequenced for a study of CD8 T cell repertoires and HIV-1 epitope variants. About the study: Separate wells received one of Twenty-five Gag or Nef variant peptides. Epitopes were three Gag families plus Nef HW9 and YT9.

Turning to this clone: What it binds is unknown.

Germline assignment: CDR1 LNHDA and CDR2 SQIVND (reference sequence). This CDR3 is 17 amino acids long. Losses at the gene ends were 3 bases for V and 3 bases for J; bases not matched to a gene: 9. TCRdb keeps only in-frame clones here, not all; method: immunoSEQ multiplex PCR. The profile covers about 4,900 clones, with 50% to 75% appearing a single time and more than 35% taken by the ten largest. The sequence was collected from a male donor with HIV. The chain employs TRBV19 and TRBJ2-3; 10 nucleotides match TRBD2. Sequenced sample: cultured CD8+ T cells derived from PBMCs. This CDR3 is CASSIGLAGALTDTQYF. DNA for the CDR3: TGTGCCAGTAGTATTGGGCTAGCGGGGGCCCTTACAGATACGCAGTATTTT.